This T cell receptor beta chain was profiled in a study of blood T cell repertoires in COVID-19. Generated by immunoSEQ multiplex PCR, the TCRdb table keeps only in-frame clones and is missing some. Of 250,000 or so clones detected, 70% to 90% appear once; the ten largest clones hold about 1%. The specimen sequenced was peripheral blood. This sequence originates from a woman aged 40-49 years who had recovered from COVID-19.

CDR3 sequence reads: CASSTWGRRLNSPLHF. The DNA of the CDR3 is TGTGCCAGCAGCACTTGGGGCAGGAGACTTAATTCACCCCTCCACTTT. This chain uses TRBV21-1 with TRBJ1-6; TRBD1 reflects the table's D call only, with no check against the DNA. TRBV21-1 is reported as a pseudogene. This CDR3 has 16 amino acids.